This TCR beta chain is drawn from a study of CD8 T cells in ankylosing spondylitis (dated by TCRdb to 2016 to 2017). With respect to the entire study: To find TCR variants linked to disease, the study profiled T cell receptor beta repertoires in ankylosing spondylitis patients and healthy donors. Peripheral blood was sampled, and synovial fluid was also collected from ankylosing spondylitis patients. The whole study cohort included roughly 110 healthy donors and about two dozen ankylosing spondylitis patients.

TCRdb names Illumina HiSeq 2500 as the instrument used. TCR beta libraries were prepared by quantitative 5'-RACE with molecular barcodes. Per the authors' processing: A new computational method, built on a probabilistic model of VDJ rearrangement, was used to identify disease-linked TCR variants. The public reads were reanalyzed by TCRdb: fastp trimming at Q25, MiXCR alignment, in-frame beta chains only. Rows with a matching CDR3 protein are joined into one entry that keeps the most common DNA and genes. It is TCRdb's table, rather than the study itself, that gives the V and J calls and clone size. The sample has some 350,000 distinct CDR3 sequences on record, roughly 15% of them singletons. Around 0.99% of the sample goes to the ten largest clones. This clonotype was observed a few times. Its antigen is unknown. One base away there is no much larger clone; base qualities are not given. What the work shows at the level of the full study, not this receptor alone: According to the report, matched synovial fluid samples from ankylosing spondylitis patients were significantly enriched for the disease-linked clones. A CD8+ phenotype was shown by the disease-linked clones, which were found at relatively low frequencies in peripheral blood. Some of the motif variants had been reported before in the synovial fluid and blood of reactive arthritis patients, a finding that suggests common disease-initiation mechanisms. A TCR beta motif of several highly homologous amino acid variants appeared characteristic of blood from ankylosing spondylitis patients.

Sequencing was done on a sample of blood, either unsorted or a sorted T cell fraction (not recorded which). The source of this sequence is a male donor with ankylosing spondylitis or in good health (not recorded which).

The CDR3 reads CASSGLGEQYF. The DNA reads as follows: TGTGCCAGCAGTGGATTGGGGGAGCAGTACTTC. The sequence joins TRBV2 to TRBJ2-7; the D segment cannot be called with confidence. Including cysteine and phenylalanine, the CDR3 has 11 amino acids. Only the CDR3 DNA stays, 33 bases, in frame from base 1. V loses 4 bases, J loses 7 bases, and the germline ends lie 8 bases apart. According to the germline V gene, CDR1 reads SNHLY and CDR2 reads FYNNEI.